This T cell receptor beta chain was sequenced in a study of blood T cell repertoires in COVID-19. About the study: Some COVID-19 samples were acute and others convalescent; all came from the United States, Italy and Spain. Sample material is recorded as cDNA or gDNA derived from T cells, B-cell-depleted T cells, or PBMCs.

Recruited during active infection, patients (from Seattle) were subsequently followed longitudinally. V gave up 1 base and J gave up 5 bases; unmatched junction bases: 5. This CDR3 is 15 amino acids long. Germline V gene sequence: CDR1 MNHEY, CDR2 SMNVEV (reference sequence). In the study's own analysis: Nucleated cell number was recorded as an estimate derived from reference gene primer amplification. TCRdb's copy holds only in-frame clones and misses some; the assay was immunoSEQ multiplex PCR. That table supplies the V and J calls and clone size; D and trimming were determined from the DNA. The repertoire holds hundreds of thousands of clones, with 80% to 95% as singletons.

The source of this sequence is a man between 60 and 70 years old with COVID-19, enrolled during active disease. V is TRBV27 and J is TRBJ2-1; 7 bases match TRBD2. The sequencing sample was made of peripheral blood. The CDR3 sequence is CASSLYGTIHNEQFF. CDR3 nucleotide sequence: TGTGCCAGCAGTTTATATGGGACTATTCACAATGAGCAGTTCTTC.